Listed here are 16 T cell receptor beta chains from one sample, sequenced in a study of spatial heterogeneity in lung cancer. Time point of the sample: sample taken at primary tumor resection. Tumor, nontumor lung or frozen PBMC supplied whole RNA, sequenced without sorting. TCRdb called the 5' RACE reads again in MiXCR, with one record for every CDR3 protein. The sample has 12,000 to 15,000 distinct CDR3 sequences; approximately 8% are singletons. Sequenced material: PBMCs, taken at surgery. The source is a female donor with early-stage non-small cell lung cancer.

This clonotype turned up a few times. The V and J genes are TRBV5-1 and TRBJ2-3; 9 bases align to TRBD2. The CDR3 runs 19 residues. Looked up from germline, CDR1 is SGHRS and CDR2 is YFSETQ. Trimming removed 5 bases from V and 0 bases from J; junction bases left unmatched: 16. CDR3: CASRPLAGVRATSTDTQYF. DNA for the CDR3: TGCGCCAGCAGACCATTAGCGGGAGTGAGGGCAACTAGCACAGATACGCAGTATTTT.

This clonotype occurred many times. The gene calls are TRBV7-6 and TRBJ2-7, with TRBD1 identical over 12 bases. Germline lookup yields CDR1 SGHVS and CDR2 FNYEAQ. Losses at the gene ends were 2 bases for V and 4 bases for J; bases not matched to a gene: 6. This CDR3 has 16 residues. The CDR3 loop is CASSLKMGQGAYEQYF. The DNA for the CDR3 is TGTGCCAGCAGCTTAAAAATGGGACAGGGGGCATACGAGCAGTACTTC. Complete variable domain (other parts from reference TRBV7-6 and TRBJ2-7): GAGVSQSPRYKVTKRGQDVALRCDPISGHVSLYWYRQALGQGPEFLTYFNYEAQQDKSGLPNDRFSAERPEGSISTLTIQRTEQRDSAMYRCASSLKMGQGAYEQYFGPGTRLTVT.

This clonotype has a count of ten or more. This chain connects TRBV28 to TRBJ2-6; 7 bases map to TRBD1. Germline values: CDR1 MDHEN, CDR2 SYDVKM. The CDR3 runs to 16 residues. With 3 bases clipped from V and 2 bases from J, the junction kept 4 bases outside the gene matches. CDR3 region: CASSLSDRAGANVLTF. In nucleotides, the CDR3 is TGTGCCAGCAGTTTGAGCGACAGGGCTGGGGCCAACGTCCTGACTTTC.

This clonotype was counted many times. The rearrangement joins TRBV29-1 to TRBJ2-1; 7 bases line up with TRBD2. Germline V gene lookup returns CDR1 SQVTM and CDR2 ANQGSEA. The CDR3 length is 16 residues. V lost 6 bases to trimming and J lost 4 bases; unmatched junction nucleotides: 15. The CDR3 loop is CSVAGTIRNPYNEQFF. The CDR3 DNA is TGCAGCGTGGCCGGGACTATCCGCAACCCTTACAATGAGCAGTTCTTC.

The CDR3 sequence is CASCSVGREAFF. CDR3 bases: TGTGCCAGCTGTTCTGTTGGGAGGGAGGCTTTCTTT. The rearrangement joins TRBV28 to TRBJ1-1; no firm D call. V lost 8 bases and J 11 bases, leaving 18 bases between the germline ends. Germline V gives CDR1 MDHEN, CDR2 SYDVKM. This CDR3 contains 12 residues.

This clonotype was detected ten times or more. In DNA, the CDR3 is TGTGCCAGCAGCTTACGAGCGGAGAACACTGAAGCTTTCTTT. Encoded protein: CASSLRAENTEAFF. The V gene is TRBV7-8, the J gene TRBJ1-1, with D unclear. This CDR3 spans 14 amino acids. With 2 bases removed from V and 1 base from J, the gap between germline ends came to 8 bases. Germline V lookup: CDR1 SGHVS, CDR2 FQNEAQ.

This clonotype was seen many times. This chain connects TRBV4-3 to TRBJ2-1; the D is unclear. The V end lost 0 bases, the J end lost 4 bases, and 13 bases lay between the germline ends. The CDR3 is 16 amino acids. Germline values: CDR1 LGHNA, CDR2 YSLEER. The CDR3 region has the DNA TGCGCCAGCAGCCAAGATAGAGCCCCGGAATACAATGAGCAGTTCTTC. This codes for CASSQDRAPEYNEQFF.

At least ten counts were recorded for this clonotype. The rearrangement links TRBV9 to TRBJ2-1; 10 nucleotides line up with TRBD1. Germline trimming cut 0 bases from V and 2 bases from J; bases unmatched to any gene: 2. CDR3 length: 16 residues. Germline V gene lookup returns CDR1 SGDLS and CDR2 YYNGEE. DNA of the CDR3: TGTGCCAGCAGCGTAGTAGGGACAGGGGCCTACAATGAGCAGTTCTTC. Its translation: CASSVVGTGAYNEQFF.

This clonotype was seen repeatedly, ten times or more. V gene TRBV5-1 combines with J gene TRBJ1-3; no clear D gene. The CDR3 consists of 16 residues. Germline V gene data show CDR1 as SGHRS and CDR2 as YFSETQ. Trimming took off 0 bases at V and 0 bases at J, with 10 bases between the two ends. The CDR3 sequence: CASSLEVGSSGNTIYF. DNA of the CDR3: TGCGCCAGCAGCTTGGAGGTTGGAAGCTCTGGAAACACCATATATTTT.

About this clonotype itself: A much larger clone differs from this one at a single base, so this may be a read error. The rearrangement uses TRBV5-4 and TRBJ2-5; D assignment may be TRBD1 or TRBD2 (6 bases each). The germline V and J ends were trimmed by 4 bases and 4 bases, with 14 bases remaining between them. Germline V gives CDR1 SGHNT, CDR2 YYREEE (reference sequence). The CDR3 consists of 14 residues. The CDR3 DNA is TGTGCCAGCAGCCCGAGAGGGGGAGGAGAGACCCAGTACTTC. Amino acid sequence: CASSPRGGGETQYF.

There are a few counts of this clonotype. The gene calls are TRBV28 and TRBJ2-7; D ambiguous. This CDR3 comprises 13 residues. In germline, CDR1 is MDHEN, CDR2 SYDVKM. Trimming left V 3 bases short and J 4 bases short, with 10 bases between. The CDR3 here is CASSLGQSYEQYF. The DNA for the CDR3 is TGTGCCAGCAGTTTGGGCCAATCATACGAGCAGTACTTC.

This clonotype appeared many times. The J gene is TRBJ2-3, the V gene TRBV6-5, with a tentative D call TRBD1 (5 bases). The length of the CDR3 is 14 residues. Per the germline V gene, CDR1 is MNHEY and CDR2 is SVGAGI. Trimming took off 2 bases at V and 2 bases at J, with 8 bases between the two ends. CDR3 in amino acids: CASSYETVTDTQYF. CDR3 DNA: TGTGCCAGCAGTTACGAGACAGTCACAGATACGCAGTATTTT.

A remark on this clonotype: A read error may produce the germline difference seen at one junction end. The rearrangement uses TRBV7-7 and TRBJ2-3; D gene uncertain. Germline assignment: CDR1 SSHAT and CDR2 FNYEAQ (reference sequence). The CDR3 loop spans 14 amino acids. CDR3 amino acids: CASSKTVSTDTQYF. In DNA, the CDR3 is TGTGCTAGCAGCAAGACCGTCAGCACAGATACGCAGTATTTT.

This clonotype was seen only a few times. J is TRBJ2-1 and V is TRBV18; D gene uncertain. The CDR3 is 15 residues long. Germline-derived CDR1 and CDR2 are KGHSH and LQKENI. V lost 3 bases to trimming and J lost 5 bases, with 14 bases between them. CDR3 nucleotide sequence: TGTGCCAGCTCACCCCCCCAGAAAGAGAACAATGAGCAGTTCTTC. It specifies CASSPPQKENNEQFF. The variable domain in full, with the rest retrieved from reference TRBV18 and TRBJ2-1, is NAGVMQNPRHLVRRRGQEARLRCSPMKGHSHVYWYRQLPEEGLKFMVYLQKENIIDESGMPKERFSAEFPKEGPSILRIQQVVRGDSAAYFCASSPPQKENNEQFFGPGTRLTVL.

A few counts support this clonotype. The gene calls are TRBV6-1 and TRBJ1-5, with D unresolved. The CDR3 runs 15 residues. With 3 bases removed from V and 6 bases from J, the gap between germline ends came to 15 bases. Germline V CDR1 and CDR2: MNHNS, SASEGT. The CDR3 loop reads CASSEGSLAGQPQHF. In nucleotides, the CDR3 is TGTGCCAGCAGTGAGGGGTCTTTAGCGGGTCAGCCCCAGCATTTT.

Many counts were recorded for this clonotype. This chain joins TRBV20-1 and TRBJ2-3, with 12 bases that match TRBD2. The CDR3 extends over 18 amino acids. V gave up 3 bases and J gave up 0 bases; unmatched junction bases: 10. Germline lookup yields CDR1 DFQATT and CDR2 SNEGSKA (reference sequence). The DNA of the CDR3 is TGCAGTGCTAGGCCTCTAGCGGGGGGGCCGTCCAGCACAGATACGCAGTATTTT. Translating it yields CSARPLAGGPSSTDTQYF.